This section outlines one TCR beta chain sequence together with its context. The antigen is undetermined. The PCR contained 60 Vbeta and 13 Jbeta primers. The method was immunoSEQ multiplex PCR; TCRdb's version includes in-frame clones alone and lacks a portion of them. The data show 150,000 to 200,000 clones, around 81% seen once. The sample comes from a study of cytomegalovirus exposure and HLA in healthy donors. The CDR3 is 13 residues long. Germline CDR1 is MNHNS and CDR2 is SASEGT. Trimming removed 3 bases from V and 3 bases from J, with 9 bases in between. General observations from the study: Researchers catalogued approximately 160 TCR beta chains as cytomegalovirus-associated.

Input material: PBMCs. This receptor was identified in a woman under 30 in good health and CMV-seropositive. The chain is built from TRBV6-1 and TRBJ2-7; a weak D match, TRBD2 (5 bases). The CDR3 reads CASSDPGDYEQYF. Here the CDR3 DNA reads TGTGCCAGCAGTGACCCCGGGGACTACGAGCAGTACTTC.